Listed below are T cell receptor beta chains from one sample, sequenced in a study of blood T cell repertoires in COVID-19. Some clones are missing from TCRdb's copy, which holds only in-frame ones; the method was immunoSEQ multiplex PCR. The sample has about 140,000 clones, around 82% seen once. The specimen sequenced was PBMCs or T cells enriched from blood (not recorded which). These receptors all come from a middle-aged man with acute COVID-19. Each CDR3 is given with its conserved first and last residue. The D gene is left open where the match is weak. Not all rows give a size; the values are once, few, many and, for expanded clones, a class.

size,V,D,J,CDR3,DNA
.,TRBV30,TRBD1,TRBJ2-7,CAWSWDSQSSYEQYF,TGTGCCTGGAGTTGGGACAGTCAAAGCTCCTACGAGCAGTACTTC
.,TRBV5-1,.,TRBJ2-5,CASSLAGGRGLETQYF,TGCGCCAGCAGCTTGGCCGGGGGGCGCGGTTTGGAGACCCAGTACTTC
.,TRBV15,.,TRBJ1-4,CATSRDSVPLLF,TGTGCCACCAGCAGAGATTCAGTCCCGTTACTTTTT
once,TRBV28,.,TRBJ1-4,CASSPTDSRSEKLFF,TGTGCCAGCAGTCCCACGGACAGCAGGAGTGAAAAACTGTTTTTT
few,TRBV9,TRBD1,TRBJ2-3,CASSAETGLLLDTQYF,TGTGCCAGCAGCGCCGAGACAGGGCTCCTGCTCGATACGCAGTATTTT
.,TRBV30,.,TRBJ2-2,CAWTGSPTGELFF,TGTGCCTGGACCGGGAGCCCCACCGGGGAGCTGTTTTTT
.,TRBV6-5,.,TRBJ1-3,CASSGGPEPGNTIYF,TGTGCCAGCAGCGGAGGACCTGAACCTGGAAACACCATATATTTT
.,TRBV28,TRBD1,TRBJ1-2,CASSFTGGGYTF,TGTGCCAGCAGTTTCACAGGGGGGGGCTACACCTTC
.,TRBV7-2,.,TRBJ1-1,CASSLRAMNTEAFF,TGTGCCAGCAGCTTGCGGGCAATGAACACTGAAGCTTTCTTT
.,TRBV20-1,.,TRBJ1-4,CSASIYEKLFF,TGCAGTGCTAGTATATATGAAAAACTGTTTTTT
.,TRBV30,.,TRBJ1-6,CAWSQEGNSPLHF,TGTGCCTGGAGTCAAGAGGGCAATTCACCCCTCCACTTT
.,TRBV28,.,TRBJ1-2,CASSRNYGYTF,TGTGCCAGCAGTCGGAACTATGGCTACACCTTC
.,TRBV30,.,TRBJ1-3,CAWGPGGGNTIYF,TGTGCCTGGGGCCCCGGGGGTGGAAACACCATATATTTT
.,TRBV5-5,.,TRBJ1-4,CASSLGQPRMATNEKLFF,TGTGCCAGCAGCTTGGGACAGCCGAGGATGGCGACTAATGAAAAACTGTTTTTT
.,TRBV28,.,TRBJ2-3,CASSLLFGGLTSTDTQYF,TGTGCCAGCAGTTTACTTTTCGGCGGGTTGACTAGCACAGATACGCAGTATTTT
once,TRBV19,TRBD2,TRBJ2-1,CASSSGLAGGGWNEQFF,TGTGCCAGTAGTTCGGGACTAGCGGGAGGGGGTTGGAATGAGCAGTTCTTC
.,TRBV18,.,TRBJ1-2,CASSPPARRDYGYTF,TGTGCCAGCTCACCACCGGCGAGGCGTGACTATGGCTACACCTTC
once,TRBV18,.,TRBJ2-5,CASSPQEETQYF,TGTGCCAGCTCACCGCAGGAAGAGACCCAGTACTTC
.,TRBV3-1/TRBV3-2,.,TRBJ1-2,CASSQTAGETGGGYTF,TGTGCCAGCAGCCAGACGGCGGGAGAAACGGGAGGGGGCTACACCTTC
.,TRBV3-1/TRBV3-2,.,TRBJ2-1,CASHYNEQFF,TGTGCCAGCCACTACAATGAGCAGTTCTTC
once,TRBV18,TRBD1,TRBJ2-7,CASSPQATGDGTYEQYF,TGTGCCAGCTCACCTCAGGCAACAGGGGATGGAACCTACGAGCAGTACTTC
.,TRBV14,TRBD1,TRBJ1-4,CASSHRGQSNEKLFF,TGTGCCAGCAGCCACCGGGGACAGTCTAATGAAAAACTGTTTTTT
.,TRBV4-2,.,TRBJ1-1,CASSPLKGQGNTEAFF,TGTGCCAGCAGCCCCCTTAAAGGGCAGGGGAACACTGAAGCTTTCTTT
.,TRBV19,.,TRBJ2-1,CASGETGAHNEQFF,TGTGCCAGTGGTGAGACTGGGGCTCACAATGAGCAGTTCTTC